These 16 T cell receptor beta chains originate from one sample sequenced in a study of technical replicates of blood from a few donors. Repertoires were generated with immunoSEQ multiplex PCR, while TCRdb's copy carries only in-frame clones and drops some. The sample gives approximately 58,000 clones, roughly 86% of which show up once; 5.6% is in the top ten. Specimen: PBMCs. The receptors come from a human donor in good health. Some clones in this sample may be carry-over from other donors' samples.

The rearrangement links TRBV10-3 to TRBJ1-1, with 8 bases fitting TRBD1. The CDR3 length is 15 residues. J was trimmed by 7 bases and V by 0 bases; bases with no gene match: 7. CDR1 and CDR2 (germline): ENHRY, SYGVKD. CDR3: CAISESRGRGSEAFF. CDR3 DNA: TGTGCCATCAGTGAGTCCAGGGGGCGGGGGAGTGAAGCTTTCTTT.

V is TRBV5-1 and J is TRBJ2-5; 12 bases agree with TRBD2. The CDR3 length is 16 residues. Trimming took 0 bases from V and 5 from J; bases not matched to a gene: 5. The germline CDR1 and CDR2 sequences are SGHRS and YFSETQ. This CDR3 reads CASSLAGTSGSETQYF. In nucleotides, the CDR3 is TGCGCCAGCAGCTTGGCGGGGACTAGCGGGTCGGAGACCCAGTACTTC.

CDR3 loop: CASSLTPRGGHYGYTF. The CDR3 bases are TGTGCCAGCAGTCTGACTCCTCGTGGGGGCCACTATGGCTACACCTTC. This rearrangement joins TRBV27 to TRBJ1-2; possibly TRBD1 for D (6 bases). Germline CDR1 reads MNHEY; CDR2 reads SMNVEV (reference sequence). CDR3 length equals 16 residues. The V and J ends lost 5 bases and 3 bases respectively, with 19 bases between them.

V usage is TRBV28 and J usage is TRBJ2-7; 11 bases are a match to TRBD1. This CDR3 region has 13 residues. V lost 8 bases, J lost 4 bases, and 4 bases stayed unmatched. Germline loops: CDR1 MDHEN, CDR2 SYDVKM. The CDR3 sequence: CASHRDRGYEQYF. The CDR3 DNA reads TGTGCCAGCCACCGGGACAGGGGGTACGAGCAGTACTTC.

The chain carries TRBV6-4 and TRBJ2-3; maybe TRBD2 (6 bases). The V gene's germline CDR1 is MRHNA and CDR2 SNTAGT. Between the trimmed V and J ends, which lost 5 bases and 0 bases, there was a span of 12 bases. This CDR3 region has 15 residues. The CDR3 loop is CASSSGVTSTDTQYF. CDR3 DNA: TGTGCCAGCAGTTCGGGGGTAACGAGCACAGATACGCAGTATTTT.

Remarks on this clone: A junction boundary mismatches the germline segment, possibly from a read error. The J gene is TRBJ2-1, the V gene TRBV30; TRBD2 aligns across 10 bases. CDR1 GTSNPN and CDR2 SVGIG come from the germline V gene (reference sequence). The CDR3 loop spans 14 amino acids. The CDR3 DNA reads TGTGCCTGGAGCGGACTAGCGGAATACAATGAACAGTTCTTC. Its translation: CAWSGLAEYNEQFF.

This chain connects TRBV10-3 to TRBJ1-5; TRBD1 aligns across 7 bases. This CDR3 region has 16 residues. V lost 6 bases to trimming and J lost 0 bases; unmatched junction nucleotides: 8. Germline CDR1 reads ENHRY; CDR2 reads SYGVKD. The CDR3 nucleotides are TGTGCCATCAGCCGGGACAGAGGACATAGCAATCAGCCCCAGCATTTT. Its protein is CAISRDRGHSNQPQHF.

This clone was seen only a few times. The genes are TRBV7-9 and TRBJ1-1; maybe TRBD1 (6 bases). The germline V and J ends were trimmed by 2 bases and 4 bases, with 8 bases remaining between them. This CDR3 is 13 amino acids long. Germline V lookup: CDR1 SEHNR, CDR2 FQNEAQ (reference sequence). The DNA for the CDR3 is TGTGCCAGCAGCTTATCAGGGGTCACTGAAGCTTTCTTT. Protein product: CASSLSGVTEAFF.

V is TRBV7-2 and J is TRBJ2-4; a possible D gene is TRBD1 (5 bases). The V gene lost 1 base and the J gene lost 9 bases, with 7 bases spanning the gap. Germline V CDR1 and CDR2: SGHTA, FQGNSA. CDR3 length: 12 amino acids. In nucleotides, the CDR3 is TGTGCCAGCAGCTTAGACACAGGCATTCAGTACTTC. Residues: CASSLDTGIQYF.

V is TRBV6-6 and J is TRBJ1-3; TRBD1 agrees at 7 bases. J lost 1 base, V lost 6 bases, and 9 bases had no gene match. In germline, CDR1 is MNHNY, CDR2 SVGAGI (reference sequence). CDR3 length equals 16 residues. The CDR3 coding sequence is TGTGCCAGCAGCCGACAGGGATTGCTTTCTGGAAACACCATATATTTT. Encoded protein: CASSRQGLLSGNTIYF.

This clone showed up just a few times. The chain couples TRBV7-9 to TRBJ2-2, with TRBD1 matching 10 bases. The germline gives CDR1 SEHNR, CDR2 FQNEAQ (reference sequence). The CDR3 runs 15 residues. The ends lost 5 bases at V and 6 bases at J; junction bases unmatched: 6. CDR3 protein: CASSADRGISGELFF. Here the CDR3 DNA reads TGTGCCAGCAGCGCGGACAGGGGGATATCCGGGGAGCTGTTTTTT.

The chain employs TRBV5-6 and TRBJ2-7; no definite D call. Per germline, CDR1 SGHDT and CDR2 YYEEEE. The CDR3 length is 13 residues. V was cut by 5 bases and J by 5 bases, with 14 bases left in between. CDR3 region: CASRLHAVDEQYF. As DNA, the CDR3 is TGTGCCAGCAGGTTGCACGCGGTCGACGAGCAGTACTTC.

This clone is medium-sized by share. V is TRBV18 and J is TRBJ1-1; TRBD1 is a possible D gene (5 bases). This CDR3 comprises 12 residues. V was shortened by 1 base and J by 8 bases, with 8 bases between the two germline ends. Per germline, CDR1 KGHSH and CDR2 LQKENI. In nucleotides, the CDR3 is TGTGCCAGCTCACCACGGCAGGGAGAAGCTTTCTTT. Its protein product is CASSPRQGEAFF.

The CDR3 nucleotides are TGTGCCAGCTCACCGCTTGCCGGGTTTGTTGGGGAAAAACTGTTTTTT. It specifies CASSPLAGFVGEKLFF. V and J are TRBV18 and TRBJ1-4; D unclear. The V end lost 3 bases, the J end lost 8 bases, and 19 bases lay between the germline ends. Germline values: CDR1 KGHSH, CDR2 LQKENI. The CDR3 extends over 16 amino acids.

V gene TRBV13 combines with J gene TRBJ2-7, with TRBD1 matching 8 bases. Germline V lookup: CDR1 PRHDT, CDR2 FYEKMQ (reference sequence). J gave up 2 bases and V 1 base, and 7 bases lay outside the gene matches. The CDR3 covers 16 residues. CDR3 nucleotide sequence: TGTGCCAGCAGCTTAGTAACTTTGACAGGGGCCTACGAGCAGTACTTC. Its protein is CASSLVTLTGAYEQYF.

In this sample, this clone turned up once. V is TRBV5-1 and J is TRBJ2-1, with 8 nucleotides matching TRBD2. Germline trimming cut 4 bases from V and 1 base from J; bases unmatched to any gene: 7. CDR1 is SGHRS and CDR2 is YFSETQ in the germline V gene. There are 16 residues in the CDR3. CDR3 bases: TGCGCCAGCAGCCCTGTGGCTAGCGGGTCCTACAATGAGCAGTTCTTC. Its protein is CASSPVASGSYNEQFF. The whole variable domain, remainder taken from reference TRBV5-1 and TRBJ2-1, is KAGVTQTPRYLIKTRGQQVTLSCSPISGHRSVSWYQQTPGQGLQFLFEYFSETQRNKGNFPGRFSGRQFSNSRSEMNVSTLELGDSALYLCASSPVASGSYNEQFFGPGTRLTVL.